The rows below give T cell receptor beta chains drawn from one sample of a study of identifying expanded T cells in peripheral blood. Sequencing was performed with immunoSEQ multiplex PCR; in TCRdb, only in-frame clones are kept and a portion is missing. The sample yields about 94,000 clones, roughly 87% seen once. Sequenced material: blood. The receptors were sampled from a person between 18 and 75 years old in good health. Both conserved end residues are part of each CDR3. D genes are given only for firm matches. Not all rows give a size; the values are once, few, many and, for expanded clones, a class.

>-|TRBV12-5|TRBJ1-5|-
TGTGCTAGTGGTCCTGGCGAATCAGCCCAGCATTTT
CASGPGESAQHF
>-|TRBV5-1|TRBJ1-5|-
TGCGCCAGCAGCTTGGGGGGCAGTCTCGGACAGCCCCAGCATTTT
CASSLGGSLGQPQHF
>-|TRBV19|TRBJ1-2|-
TGTGCCAGTAGTACGATACAGGGTGACTATGGCTACACCTTC
CASSTIQGDYGYTF
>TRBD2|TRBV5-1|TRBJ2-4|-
TGCGCCAGCAGTCTCGGGGGGGCTGCGGGCAAAAACATTCAGTACTTC
CASSLGGAAGKNIQYF
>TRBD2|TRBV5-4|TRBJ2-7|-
TGTGCCACCTCGGCGGGAGGCCCTACCTACGAGCAGTACTTC
CATSAGGPTYEQYF
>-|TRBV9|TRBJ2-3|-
TGTGCCAGCAGCGTAGATAACTTCGTGCACACAGATACGCAGTATTTT
CASSVDNFVHTDTQYF
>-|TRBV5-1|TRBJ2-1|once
TGCGCCAGCAGCTCCAGGGGGGCCGCCTCCTACAATGAGCAGTTCTTC
CASSSRGAASYNEQFF
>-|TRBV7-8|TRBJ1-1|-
TGTGCCAGCAGCTTCTACGGGGAAGGCACTGAAGCTTTCTTT
CASSFYGEGTEAFF
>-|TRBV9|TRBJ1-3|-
TGTGCCAGCAGCCCGACAGGAGCCTCTGGAAACACCATATATTTT
CASSPTGASGNTIYF
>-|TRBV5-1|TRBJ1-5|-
TGCGCCAGCAGCTTGGGGCCCCTGGGTCAGCCCCAGCATTTT
CASSLGPLGQPQHF
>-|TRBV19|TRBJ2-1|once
TGTGCCAGTAGTATATGGGGACCACGTGCGGGGAATGAGCAGTTCTTC
CASSIWGPRAGNEQFF
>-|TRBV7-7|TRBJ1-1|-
TGTGCCAGCAGTCAGACAGCGAACACTGAAGCTTTCTTT
CASSQTANTEAFF
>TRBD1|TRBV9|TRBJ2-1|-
TGTGCCAGCAGCCCGGGGGGACAGGGTCTTGTAAATGAGCAGTTCTTC
CASSPGGQGLVNEQFF
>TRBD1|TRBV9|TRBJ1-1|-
TGTGCCAGCAGCCCGGGGACAGGTCGGCCGAACACTGAAGCTTTCTTT
CASSPGTGRPNTEAFF
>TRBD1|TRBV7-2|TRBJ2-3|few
TGTGCCAGCAGCTTAGTAGAGGGGACAGGGTTGGGAGATACGCAGTATTTT
CASSLVEGTGLGDTQYF
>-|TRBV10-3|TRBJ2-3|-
TGTGCCATGGGGTCTAGCGCGAATACGCAGTATTTT
CAMGSSANTQYF
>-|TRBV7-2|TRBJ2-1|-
TGTGCCAGCAGCTTAGTGGCGGGGGCACCCAATGAGCAGTTCTTC
CASSLVAGAPNEQFF
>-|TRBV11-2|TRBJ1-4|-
TGTGCCAGCAGCCCGTTGTCAGTAAATGAAAAACTGTTTTTT
CASSPLSVNEKLFF
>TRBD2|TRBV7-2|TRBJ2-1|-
TGTGCCAGCAGCTCAGGGACTAGCGGCCCCGATTTCAATGAGCAGTTCTTC
CASSSGTSGPDFNEQFF
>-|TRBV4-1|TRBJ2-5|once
TGCGCCAGCAGCCAAGACAGGGAGACCCAGTACTTC
CASSQDRETQYF
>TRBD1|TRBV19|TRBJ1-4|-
TGTGCCAGTAGCAGACAGGGGACTAATGAAAAACTGTTTTTT
CASSRQGTNEKLFF
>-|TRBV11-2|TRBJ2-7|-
TGTGCCAGCAGCTTAGCTCCCGCCTACGAGCAGTACTTC
CASSLAPAYEQYF
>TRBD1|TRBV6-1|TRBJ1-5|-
TGTGCCAGCTTAAGACAGGGCAGCAATCAGCCCCAGCATTTT
CASLRQGSNQPQHF